The TCR beta chain described here comes from a study of T cells in Graves' hyperthyroidism and ophthalmopathy. Turning to the study itself: Peripheral blood was acquired at first diagnosis, ahead of any therapy whatsoever. Broader study findings: Researchers report that a 13 V-J model separated ophthalmopathy from stable hyperthyroidism.

The length of the CDR3 is 18 residues. With V trimmed by 6 bases and J by 1 base, 7 bases remained unmatched. Per the germline V gene, CDR1 is SGHTA and CDR2 is FQGNSA. Ophthalmopathy patients all had a Clinical Activity Score of at least 3, a NOSPECS grade of at least 4 and disease under 3 months old. Diagnoses were made from clinical symptoms, serum measures (thyroxine and TRAb), thyroid ultrasound and orbital computed tomography. Comments on this clonotype: The antigen is unknown.

The CDR3 regions of TCR beta were amplified from RNA transcripts. HTBI primers were the set used in a first-round RT-PCR of the TCR CDR3. MiXCR, applied by TCRdb to the multiplex PCR reads, yields one record per CDR3 protein. This sample has 500,000 to 550,000 distinct CDR3 sequences, with about 20% found just once. Source material: blood. J is TRBJ2-1 and V is TRBV7-2; TRBD2 matches at 15 bases. This sequence was found in a man between 35 and 55 years old with Graves' ophthalmopathy. CDR3 DNA: TGTGCCAGCAGATCCGGGACTAGCGGGAGGACTTCCTACAATGAGCAGTTCTTC. Encoded protein: CASRSGTSGRTSYNEQFF.